This T cell receptor beta chain derives from a study of OX40 agonist ivuxolimab in advanced cancers. Study overall: With ivuxolimab, an agonistic anti-OX40 (CD134) antibody, patients were treated. While on treatment, patients had intravenous ivuxolimab at 0.01 to 10 mg/kg every 2 weeks. Patients with hepatocellular carcinoma, melanoma, renal cell or head and neck cancer made up the dose-escalation patients.

V was cut by 2 bases and J by 1 base, with 4 bases left in between. The germline V gene encodes CDR1 MNHEY and CDR2 SVGAGI. This CDR3 has 13 amino acids. Remarks on this clone: Its antigen is not known.

The assay was immunoSEQ multiplex PCR, and TCRdb's table has in-frame clones only and misses some. The table has roughly 80,000 clones, 80% to 90% seen once. Study-level points and caveats: Circulating CD4+ and CD8+ T cells showed clonal expansion by week 6 at 0.1 to 3.0 mg/kg.

Material: CD4+ or CD8+ T cells sorted from blood, obtained in a trial of the OX40 agonist ivuxolimab. The chain recombines TRBV6-5 with TRBJ2-3, with no clear D. The clonotype comes from an adult with an advanced solid tumor such as melanoma, head and neck, liver or kidney cancer. The CDR3 bases are TGTGCCAGCAGTTACGGGCGCACAGATACGCAGTATTTT. It is translated as CASSYGRTDTQYF.